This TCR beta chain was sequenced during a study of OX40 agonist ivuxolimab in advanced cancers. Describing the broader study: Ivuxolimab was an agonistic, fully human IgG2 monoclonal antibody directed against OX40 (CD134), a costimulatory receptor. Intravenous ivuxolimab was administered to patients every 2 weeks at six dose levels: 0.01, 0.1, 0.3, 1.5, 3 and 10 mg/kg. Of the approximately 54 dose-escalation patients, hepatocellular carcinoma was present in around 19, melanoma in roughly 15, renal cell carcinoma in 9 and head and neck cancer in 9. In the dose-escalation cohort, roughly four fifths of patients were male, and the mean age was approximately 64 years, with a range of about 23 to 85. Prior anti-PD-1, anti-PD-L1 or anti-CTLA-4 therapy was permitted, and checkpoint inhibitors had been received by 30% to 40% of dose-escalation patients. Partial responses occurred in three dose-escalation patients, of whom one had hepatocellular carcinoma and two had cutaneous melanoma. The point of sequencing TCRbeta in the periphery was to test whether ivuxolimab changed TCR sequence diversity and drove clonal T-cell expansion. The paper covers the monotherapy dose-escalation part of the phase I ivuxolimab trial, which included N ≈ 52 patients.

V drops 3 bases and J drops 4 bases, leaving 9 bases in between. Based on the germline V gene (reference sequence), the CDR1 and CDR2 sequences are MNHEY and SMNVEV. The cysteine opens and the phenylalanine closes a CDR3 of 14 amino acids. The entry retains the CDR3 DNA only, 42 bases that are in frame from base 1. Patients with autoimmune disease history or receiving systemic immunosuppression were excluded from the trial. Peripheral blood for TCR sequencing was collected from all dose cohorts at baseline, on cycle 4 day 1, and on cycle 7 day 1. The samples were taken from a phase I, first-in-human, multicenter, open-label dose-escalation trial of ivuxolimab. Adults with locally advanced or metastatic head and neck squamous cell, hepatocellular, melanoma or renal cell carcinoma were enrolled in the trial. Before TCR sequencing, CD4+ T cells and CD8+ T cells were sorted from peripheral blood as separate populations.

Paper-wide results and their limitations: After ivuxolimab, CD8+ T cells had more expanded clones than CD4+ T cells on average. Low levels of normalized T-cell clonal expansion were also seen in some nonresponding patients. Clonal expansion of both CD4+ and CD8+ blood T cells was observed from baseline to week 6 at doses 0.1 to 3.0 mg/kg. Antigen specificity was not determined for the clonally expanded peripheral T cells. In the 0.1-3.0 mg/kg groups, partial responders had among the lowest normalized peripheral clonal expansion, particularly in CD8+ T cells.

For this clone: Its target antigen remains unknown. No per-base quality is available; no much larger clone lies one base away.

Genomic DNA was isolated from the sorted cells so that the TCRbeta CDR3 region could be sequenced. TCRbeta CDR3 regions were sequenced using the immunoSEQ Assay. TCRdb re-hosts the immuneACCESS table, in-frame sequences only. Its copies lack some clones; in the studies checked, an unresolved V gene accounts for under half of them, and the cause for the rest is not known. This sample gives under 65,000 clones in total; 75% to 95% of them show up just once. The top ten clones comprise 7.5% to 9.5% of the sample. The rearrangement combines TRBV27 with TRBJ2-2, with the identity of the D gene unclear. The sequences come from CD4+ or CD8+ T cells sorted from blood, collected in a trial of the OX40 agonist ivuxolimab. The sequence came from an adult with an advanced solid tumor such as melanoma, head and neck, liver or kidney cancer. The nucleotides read TGTGCCAGCAGTTTTAGTACGGGCACCGGGGAGCTGTTTTTT. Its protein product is CASSFSTGTGELFF.